The 11 T cell receptor beta chains below were found in one sample sequenced in a study of early T cells in non-severe SARS-CoV-2 infection. TCRdb recomputed calls from the 5' RACE reads with MiXCR, one row per CDR3 protein. Of about 64,000 distinct CDR3 sequences listed, roughly 14% are singletons. The sequenced sample was whole blood. The receptors originated from an adult who was a healthcare worker with PCR-confirmed SARS-CoV-2 infection or an uninfected control (not recorded which).

The chain couples TRBV12-3 or TRBV12-4 to TRBJ2-3; 8 positions match TRBD2. The V and J ends lost 6 bases and 7 bases, in that order; junction bases with no gene match: 12. The CDR3 extends over 15 amino acids. The CDR3, as DNA: TGTGCCAGCAGGGAAACTAGCGGCTTGATGAATACGCAGTATTTT. Amino acids: CASRETSGLMNTQYF.

This clonotype was recorded a few times. This chain links TRBV4-1 with TRBJ1-2, with TRBD1 identical over 7 bases. V dropped 4 bases and J dropped 4; count of bases not matched to a gene: 0. CDR3 size: 12 residues. Germline assignment: CDR1 MGHRA and CDR2 YSYEKL. This CDR3 is CASSRTGYGYTF. The CDR3 nucleotides read TGCGCCAGCAGCCGGACAGGCTATGGCTACACCTTC.

A few counts support this clonotype. The V gene is TRBV6-2 or TRBV6-3, the J gene TRBJ2-3; tentatively, D is TRBD1 (5 bases). V lost 4 bases and J lost 2, with 16 bases in between. CDR3 length equals 16 residues. Germline CDR1 and CDR2: MNHEY and SVGEGT. CDR3 in amino acids: CASSSAGHVPTDTQYF. CDR3 DNA: TGTGCCAGCAGTTCCGCAGGACATGTCCCCACAGATACGCAGTATTTT.

The sample holds many counts of this clonotype. The chain carries TRBV7-6 and TRBJ2-3; TRBD1 agrees at 8 bases. The CDR3 has 18 residues. The junction had 13 bases not matched to a gene; V was cut back by 5 bases and J by 0 bases. CDR1 is SGHVS, CDR2 FNYEAQ, per germline. DNA of the CDR3: TGTGCCAGCAGCACCGGACAGGGCATTACCTCTAGCACAGATACGCAGTATTTT. Its translation is CASSTGQGITSSTDTQYF.

This chain connects TRBV27 to TRBJ2-5; unclear D gene. V lost 5 bases, J lost 7 bases, and 11 bases lay in between. Germline V gene data show CDR1 as MNHEY and CDR2 as SMNVEV (reference sequence). The CDR3 runs 12 residues. As DNA, the CDR3 is TGTGCCAGCAGTGCGCCCCCGGGGACCCAGTACTTC. It specifies CASSAPPGTQYF.

The genes are TRBV5-6 and TRBJ2-5; 9 bases map to TRBD2. Germline-derived CDR1 and CDR2 are SGHDT and YYEEEE. This CDR3 has 17 amino acids. V lost 0 bases and J lost 2; bases outside the gene matches: 8. In DNA form, the CDR3 reads TGTGCCAGCAGCTTGGGCGGGACTAGCTATTATCAAGAGACCCAGTACTTC. Translating gives CASSLGGTSYYQETQYF. The full variable domain, its missing parts supplied by reference TRBV5-6 and TRBJ2-5, is DAGVTQSPTHLIKTRGQQVTLRCSPKSGHDTVSWYQQALGQGPQFIFQYYEEEERQRGNFPDRFSGHQFPNYSSELNVNALLLGDSALYLCASSLGGTSYYQETQYFGPGTRLLVL.

There are many counts of this clonotype. The chain joins TRBV19 to TRBJ2-5; TRBD2 matches at 8 bases. CDR3 length: 15 residues. CDR1 is LNHDA and CDR2 is SQIVND in the germline V gene (reference sequence). V gave up 5 bases and J gave up 5 bases; unmatched junction bases: 10. CDR3 in amino acids: CASSPRTSLGETQYF. The CDR3 DNA sequence: TGTGCCAGTAGTCCCAGGACTAGCTTGGGGGAGACCCAGTACTTC.

The chain combines TRBV27 with TRBJ2-6, with D possibly TRBD1 on 6 matching bases. Per the germline V gene, CDR1 is MNHEY and CDR2 is SMNVEV (reference sequence). V dropped 7 bases and J dropped 1 base, with 17 bases sitting between them. This CDR3 comprises 17 residues. As DNA, the CDR3 is TGTGCCAGCACCCGTGACAAGGGGGTTTCTGGGGCCAACGTCCTGACTTTC. This encodes CASTRDKGVSGANVLTF. The full variable domain, with the rest looked up from reference TRBV27 and TRBJ2-6, is EAQVTQNPRYLITVTGKKLTVTCSQNMNHEYMSWYRQDPGLGLRQIYYSMNVEVTDKGDVPEGYKVSRKEKRNFPLILESPSPNQTSLYFCASTRDKGVSGANVLTFGAGSRLTVL.

The CDR3 reads CSAREVYGYTF. The CDR3 coding sequence is TGCAGTGCCCGGGAAGTCTATGGCTACACCTTC. The gene calls are TRBV20-1 and TRBJ1-2, with D unclear. The CDR3 length is 11 residues. Germline lookup yields CDR1 DFQATT and CDR2 SNEGSKA (reference sequence). Between the trimmed V and J ends, which lost 6 bases and 4 bases, there was a span of 9 bases.

This clonotype was detected many times. The V call is TRBV15, the J call TRBJ2-7; TRBD1 matches at 11 bases. Germline V gene sequence: CDR1 LNHNV, CDR2 YYDKDF (reference sequence). The J segment lost 6 bases and the V segment lost 0 bases, leaving 4 bases of the junction unmatched. This CDR3 contains 15 residues. The CDR3 sequence is CATSRDRTGGSEQYF. In nucleotides, the CDR3 is TGTGCCACCAGCAGAGATCGGACAGGGGGCAGCGAGCAGTACTTC.

The chain links TRBV3-1 to TRBJ2-4, with D perhaps assigned TRBD1 or TRBD2 (5 bases each). This CDR3 has 15 amino acids. Looked up from germline, CDR1 is LGHDT and CDR2 is YNNKEL (reference sequence). The V and J ends lost 0 bases and 6 bases respectively, with 12 bases between them. CDR3 region: CASSQDWAGTNIQYF. The CDR3, as DNA: TGTGCCAGCAGCCAAGATTGGGCAGGGACAAACATTCAGTACTTC.